These 20 T cell receptor beta chains originate from one sample sequenced in a study of Graves' ophthalmopathy and Graves' hyperthyroidism. Beta-chain TCR CDR3 regions were amplified from RNA transcripts. The library came from an HTBI-primed first-round RT-PCR and a second-round multiplex PCR. TCRdb called the multiplex PCR reads again in MiXCR, with one record for every CDR3 protein. This table has 620,000 or so distinct CDR3 sequences, 22% appearing once. The sequenced sample consisted of peripheral blood. These receptors were taken from a woman younger than 30 with stable Graves' hyperthyroidism. Some clones in this sample may be carry-over from other donors' samples.

The chain joins TRBV3-1 to TRBJ1-5; 9 bases map to TRBD1. Germline CDR1 reads LGHDT; CDR2 reads YNNKEL (reference sequence). V lost 4 bases and J lost 6; bases outside the gene matches: 7. There are 15 residues in the CDR3. In DNA form, the CDR3 reads TGTGCCAGCAGCCTCCACGGGGACAGGGTTCAGCCCCAGCATTTT. It encodes CASSLHGDRVQPQHF.

CDR3: CASTGTSGTGEQYF. The CDR3 nucleotides read TGTGCCAGCACCGGGACTAGCGGGACGGGTGAGCAGTACTTC. The J gene is TRBJ2-7, the V gene TRBV6-1; TRBD2 agrees at 13 bases. This CDR3 has 14 amino acids. The V gene's germline CDR1 is MNHNS and CDR2 SASEGT. The ends lost 7 bases at V and 7 bases at J; junction bases unmatched: 7.

There are many counts of this clonotype. CDR3 sequence: CASSFYAFTGGQNTEAFF. CDR3 in DNA: TGCGCCAGCAGCTTCTACGCCTTTACAGGGGGGCAGAACACTGAAGCTTTCTTT. The rearrangement uses TRBV5-1 and TRBJ1-1; 8 nucleotides agree with TRBD1. Germline loops: CDR1 SGHRS, CDR2 YFSETQ. Unmatched junction bases numbered 13, after V lost 2 bases and J lost 1 base. There are 18 residues in the CDR3.

This clonotype was seen only a few times. The V call is TRBV30, the J call TRBJ1-5, with D unclear. V was shortened by 5 bases and J by 4 bases, with 18 bases between the two germline ends. Germline V gene data show CDR1 as GTSNPN and CDR2 as SVGIG (reference sequence). The CDR3 sequence is 15 residues long. In DNA, the CDR3 is TGTGCCTGGTCCTGGGATAAAAGAACGAATCAGCCCCAGCATTTT. Its translation is CAWSWDKRTNQPQHF.

This clonotype has a count of ten or more. The V call is TRBV19, the J call TRBJ2-2; D unclear. Trimming took 2 bases from V and 3 from J, leaving 7 bases between them. This CDR3 has 14 residues. CDR1 and CDR2 (germline): LNHDA, SQIVND (reference sequence). The CDR3 sequence: CASSISGYTGELFF. The CDR3 region has the DNA TGTGCCAGTAGTATATCAGGATACACCGGGGAGCTGTTTTTT.

At least ten counts were recorded for this clonotype. The V call is TRBV2, the J call TRBJ1-2; D gene unclear. The CDR3 totals 14 residues. V lost 1 base, J lost 4 bases, and 10 bases lay in between. Germline CDR1 is SNHLY and CDR2 is FYNNEI. The CDR3 DNA sequence: TGTGCCAGCAGTGAAGGGGAGGGTTCCTATGGCTACACCTTC. Translation gives CASSEGEGSYGYTF.

In this sample, this clonotype turned up many times. V and J are TRBV20-1 and TRBJ2-5; the match to TRBD2 covers 12 bases. Looked up from germline, CDR1 is DFQATT and CDR2 is SNEGSKA (reference sequence). J was trimmed by 5 bases and V by 0 bases; bases with no gene match: 7. This CDR3 spans 16 amino acids. CDR3 in amino acids: CSARDELAGGGETQYF. CDR3 coding DNA: TGCAGTGCTAGAGATGAACTAGCGGGAGGTGGTGAGACCCAGTACTTC.

This clonotype was counted a single time. This sequence may be a read error, since a much larger clone differs from it by one base. The conserved phenylalanine or tryptophan is not found at the CDR3 terminus, so this likely reflects a read error. The chain carries TRBV28 and TRBJ2-2; D is perhaps TRBD2 (6 bases). Trimming removed 3 bases from V and 6 bases from J, with 17 bases in between. The germline V gene has CDR1 MDHEN and CDR2 SYDVKM. This CDR3 comprises 16 residues. Here the CDR3 reads CASSFRTGVGSGELFL. CDR3 in DNA: TGTGCCAGCAGTTTCAGAACGGGAGTAGGGTCCGGGGAGCTGTTTTTG.

This chain connects TRBV6-2 or TRBV6-3 to TRBJ2-5; perhaps TRBD1 as D (5 bases). This CDR3 region has 13 residues. Germline V gives CDR1 MNHEY, CDR2 SVGEGT. The V and J ends lost 7 bases and 7 bases respectively, with 16 bases between them. This CDR3 is CASTVTEVRTQYF. The CDR3, as DNA: TGTGCCAGCACCGTGACAGAAGTGAGGACCCAGTACTTC.

The V call is TRBV10-3, the J call TRBJ1-5; tentatively, D is TRBD1 (5 bases). The CDR3 is made up of 15 amino acids. Trimming took 1 base from V and 7 from J, leaving 14 bases between them. The germline CDR1 and CDR2 sequences are ENHRY and SYGVKD. The chain's CDR3 is CAISEYPGRGQPQHF. The CDR3 DNA sequence: TGTGCCATCAGTGAGTACCCGGGACGGGGGCAGCCCCAGCATTTT.

This clonotype showed up many times. The CDR3 DNA sequence: TGTGCCAGCAGCTTAGGCCCGCAGGGGACCTACGAGCAGTACTTC. It is translated as CASSLGPQGTYEQYF. This rearrangement joins TRBV13 to TRBJ2-7, with D maybe TRBD1 (6 bases). Trimming removed 0 bases at V and 2 bases at J, with 11 bases between. This CDR3 has 15 amino acids. Germline CDR1 and CDR2: PRHDT and FYEKMQ (reference sequence). The full variable domain, its missing parts supplied by reference TRBV13 and TRBJ2-7, is AAGVIQSPRHLIKEKRETATLKCYPIPRHDTVYWYQQGPGQDPQFLISFYEKMQSDKGSIPDRFSAQQFSDYHSELNMSSLELGDSALYFCASSLGPQGTYEQYFGPGTRLTVT.

This clonotype was seen many times. The chain has TRBV7-2 and TRBJ2-7, with D uncertain. The CDR3 runs 14 residues. Between the trimmed V and J ends, which lost 3 bases and 0 bases, there was a span of 9 bases. Germline CDR1 SGHTA, CDR2 FQGNSA. This chain's CDR3 is CASSFEIRSYEQYF. CDR3 coding DNA: TGTGCCAGCAGCTTCGAGATCCGCTCCTACGAGCAGTACTTC.

This clonotype has ten or more counts. V gene TRBV6-5 combines with J gene TRBJ1-5; the match to TRBD1 covers 7 bases. V dropped 6 bases and J dropped 2; count of bases not matched to a gene: 7. This CDR3 spans 15 amino acids. Germline values: CDR1 MNHEY, CDR2 SVGAGI. The CDR3 DNA reads as TGTGCCAGCAGAAGCACAGGGGTTGGCAATCAGCCCCAGCATTTT. It codes for CASRSTGVGNQPQHF.

V and J are TRBV12-3 or TRBV12-4 and TRBJ1-2; tentative D call: TRBD1 (5 bases). The CDR3 length is 14 residues. The germline V and J ends were trimmed by 3 bases and 3 bases, with 11 bases remaining between them. For the CDR3, the DNA is TGTGCCAGCAGTTTTACCCCCAGGGACTATGGCTACACCTTC. This sequence encodes CASSFTPRDYGYTF.

The sample holds a few counts of this clonotype. V is TRBV12-3 or TRBV12-4 and J is TRBJ2-3; TRBD2 aligns across 12 bases. V shed 8 bases and J 4 bases; nucleotides not matched to a gene: 7. The CDR3 runs to 15 residues. CDR3 sequence: CASGVGLAGPDTQYF. The CDR3 DNA reads TGTGCCAGCGGGGTAGGACTAGCGGGACCAGATACGCAGTATTTT.

V gene TRBV30 combines with J gene TRBJ1-1; D ambiguous. This CDR3 comprises 12 residues. Germline V gene sequence: CDR1 GTSNPN, CDR2 SVGIG (reference sequence). Trimming removed 4 bases from V and 4 bases from J, with 10 bases in between. As DNA, the CDR3 is TGTGCCTGGAATGCGGGGAGCACTGAAGCTTTCTTT. It encodes CAWNAGSTEAFF.

This chain connects TRBV20-1 to TRBJ1-2; possibly TRBD1 for D (6 bases). The CDR3 contains 13 residues. V was trimmed by 7 bases and J by 4 bases, leaving 16 bases between them. CDR1 is DFQATT and CDR2 is SNEGSKA in the germline V gene (reference sequence). Written as DNA, the CDR3 is TGCAGTGTTGCCCCCGGGACAAGCTATGGCTACACCTTC. Translating gives CSVAPGTSYGYTF.

This clonotype appeared a few times. The chain carries TRBV28 and TRBJ2-7; D uncertain. This CDR3 spans 15 amino acids. The germline CDR1 and CDR2 sequences are MDHEN and SYDVKM. V was cut by 5 bases and J by 2 bases, with 16 bases left in between. CDR3 sequence reads: CASSPTTGYAYEQYF. CDR3 sequence (DNA): TGTGCCAGCAGTCCCACCACCGGGTACGCCTACGAGCAGTACTTC.

This clonotype was picked up many times. This chain connects TRBV2 to TRBJ1-1; 7 bases are a match to TRBD1. The CDR3 has 15 amino acids. Germline lookup yields CDR1 SNHLY and CDR2 FYNNEI. Trimming took 7 bases from V and 1 from J; bases not matched to a gene: 9. The CDR3 DNA is TGTGCCAGCACCAGACAGGGAGCTACGAACACTGAAGCTTTCTTT. As protein: CASTRQGATNTEAFF.

This clonotype showed up just once. The chain carries TRBV6-1 and TRBJ2-6; D is undetermined. The germline V gene has CDR1 MNHNS and CDR2 SASEGT. Trimming cost V 2 bases and J 1 base, with 6 bases left between them. The CDR3 has 15 residues. The CDR3: CASSERFSGANVLTF. CDR3 DNA: TGTGCCAGCAGTGAACGGTTTTCTGGGGCCAACGTCCTGACTTTC.